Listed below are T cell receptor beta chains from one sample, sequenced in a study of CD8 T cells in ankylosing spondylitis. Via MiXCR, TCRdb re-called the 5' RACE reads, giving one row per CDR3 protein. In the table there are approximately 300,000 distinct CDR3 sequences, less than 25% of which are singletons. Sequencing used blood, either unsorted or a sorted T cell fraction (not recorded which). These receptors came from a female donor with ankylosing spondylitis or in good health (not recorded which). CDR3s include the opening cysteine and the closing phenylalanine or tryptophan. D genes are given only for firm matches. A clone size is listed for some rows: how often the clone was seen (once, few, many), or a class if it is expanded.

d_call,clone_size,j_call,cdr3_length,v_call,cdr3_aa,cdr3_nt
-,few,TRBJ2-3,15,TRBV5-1,CASSLGVLSTDTQYF,TGCGCCAGCAGCTTGGGCGTACTTAGCACAGATACGCAGTATTTT
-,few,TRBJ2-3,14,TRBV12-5,CASAWDGGTDTQYF,TGTGCTAGTGCTTGGGACGGGGGCACAGATACGCAGTATTTT
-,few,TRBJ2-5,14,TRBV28,CASSLSAGAETQYF,TGTGCCAGCAGTTTAAGTGCAGGGGCGGAGACCCAGTACTTC
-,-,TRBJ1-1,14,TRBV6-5,CASSSDRKNTEAFF,TGTGCCAGCAGTTCGGACAGAAAGAACACTGAAGCTTTCTTT
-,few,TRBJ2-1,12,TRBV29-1,CSLRGPAHEQFF,TGCAGCCTCCGGGGACCTGCCCATGAGCAGTTCTTC
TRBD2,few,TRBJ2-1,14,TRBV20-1,CSASGLADYNEQFF,TGCAGTGCTAGCGGACTAGCGGACTACAATGAGCAGTTCTTC
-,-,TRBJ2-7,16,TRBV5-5,CASSPHLDTGIYEQYF,TGTGCCAGCAGCCCCCATCTCGACACAGGTATTTACGAGCAGTACTTC
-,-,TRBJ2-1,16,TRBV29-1,CSVTKGFRVPLNEQFF,TGCAGCGTTACGAAGGGGTTTCGGGTTCCCCTCAATGAGCAGTTCTTC
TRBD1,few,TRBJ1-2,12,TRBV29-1,CSVENRGYGYTF,TGCAGCGTTGAAAACAGGGGATATGGCTACACCTTC
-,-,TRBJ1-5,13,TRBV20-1,CSARPRGGQPQHF,TGCAGTGCCCGCCCCCGGGGCGGACAGCCCCAGCATTTT